The clone carrying this TCR beta chain has a count of ten or more. The antigen is unknown. Amplification of TCR beta CDR3 regions was performed using RNA transcripts as template. The TCR CDR3 was amplified in a first-round RT-PCR using the HTBI primer set. TCRdb re-analysed the multiplex PCR reads in MiXCR, keeping a single row per CDR3 protein. The sample lists a few hundred thousand distinct CDR3 sequences; around 45% were seen once. This specimen comes from a study of T cells in Graves' hyperthyroidism and ophthalmopathy. Whole-study findings and limits: Blood also showed most of the thyroid clonotypes that were expanded above 0.001.

CDR1 is ENHRY, CDR2 SYGVKD, per germline. V was shortened by 11 bases and J by 4 bases, with 12 bases between the two germline ends. This CDR3 region has 13 residues. A lack of ophthalmopathy progression within 18 months defined stable Graves' hyperthyroidism. The V gene is TRBV10-3, the J gene TRBJ2-6, with D possibly TRBD1 on 5 matching bases. The source of this sequence is a woman aged 18 to 35 with Graves' hyperthyroidism. Input material: peripheral blood or thyroid tissue (not recorded which). CDR3 nucleotides: TGTGCCGTAGGGGTAGCAGGGGCCAACGTCCTGACTTTC. Translation gives CAVGVAGANVLTF.